The entry below describes one T cell receptor (beta chain). This table comes from immunoSEQ multiplex PCR, and its TCRdb copy is limited to in-frame clones, with some not included. The data hold about 55,000 clones, with 93% observed a single time. This record belongs to a study of T cell changes during pregnancy in multiple sclerosis. This CDR3 is built from 13 residues. Germline CDR1 is MNHEY and CDR2 is SVGAGI. Trimming shortened V by 10 bases and J by 0 bases, and 7 bases separated the two germline ends. V usage is TRBV6-5 and J usage is TRBJ1-6; D unresolved. The receptor was isolated from a female donor with multiple sclerosis, enrolled in a pregnancy study. The source was CD8+ T cells from peripheral blood mononuclear cells, collected in the second trimester of pregnancy. Written as DNA, the CDR3 is TGTGCCACCGGTGTCTCCTATAATTCACCCCTCCACTTT. It codes for CATGVSYNSPLHF.